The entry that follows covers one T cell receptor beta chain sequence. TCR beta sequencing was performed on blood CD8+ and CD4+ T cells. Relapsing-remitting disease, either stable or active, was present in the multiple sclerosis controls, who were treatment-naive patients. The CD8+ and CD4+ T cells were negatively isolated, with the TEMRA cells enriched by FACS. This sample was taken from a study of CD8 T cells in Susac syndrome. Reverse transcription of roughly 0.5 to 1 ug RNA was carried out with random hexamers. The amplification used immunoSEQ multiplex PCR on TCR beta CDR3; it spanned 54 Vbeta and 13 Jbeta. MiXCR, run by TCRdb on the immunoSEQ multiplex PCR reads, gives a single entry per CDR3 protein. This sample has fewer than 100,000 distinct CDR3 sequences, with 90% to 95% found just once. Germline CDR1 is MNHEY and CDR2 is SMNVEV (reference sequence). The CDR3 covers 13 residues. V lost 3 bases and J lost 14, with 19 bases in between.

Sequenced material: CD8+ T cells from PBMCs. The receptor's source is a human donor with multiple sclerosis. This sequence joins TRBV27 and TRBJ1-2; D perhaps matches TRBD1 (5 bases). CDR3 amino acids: CASSFGTAGLWTF. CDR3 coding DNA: TGTGCCAGCAGTTTTGGGACCGCTGGGCTATGGACCTTC.